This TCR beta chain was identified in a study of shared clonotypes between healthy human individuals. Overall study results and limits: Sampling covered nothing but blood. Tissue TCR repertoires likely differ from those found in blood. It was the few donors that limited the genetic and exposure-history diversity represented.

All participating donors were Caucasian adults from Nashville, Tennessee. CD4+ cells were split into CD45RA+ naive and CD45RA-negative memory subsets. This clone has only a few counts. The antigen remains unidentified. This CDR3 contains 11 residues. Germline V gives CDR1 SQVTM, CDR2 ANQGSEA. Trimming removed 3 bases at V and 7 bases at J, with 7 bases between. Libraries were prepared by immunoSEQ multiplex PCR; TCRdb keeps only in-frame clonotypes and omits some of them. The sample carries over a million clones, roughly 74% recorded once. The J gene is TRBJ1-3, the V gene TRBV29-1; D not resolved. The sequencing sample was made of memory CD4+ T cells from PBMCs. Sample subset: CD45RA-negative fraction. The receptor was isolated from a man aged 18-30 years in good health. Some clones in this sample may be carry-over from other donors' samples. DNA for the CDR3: TGCAGCGTTGAGGTAGTCAACACCATATATTTT. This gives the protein CSVEVVNTIYF.